The 17 T cell receptor beta chains below all came from one sample that was sequenced in a study of radiation and T cells in renal cell carcinoma (dated by TCRdb to 2018 to 2021). Libraries were constructed by the immunoSEQ multiplex PCR assay. What TCRdb holds here is the immuneACCESS table cut down to in-frame rearrangements. Part of the clones is not present; checked against another copy, under half of the missing clones reflect an unresolved V gene, and the others are unexplained. The sample table holds around 13,000 clones, of which about 33% were seen once. Of the sample, roughly 14% is held by the ten largest clones. Reading the label with the study, this specimen's time point is: tumor resected at nephrectomy. The intended sense of this specimen's treatment or condition label: 15 Gy SBRT to primary tumor, nephrectomy 4 weeks later. Source: tumor tissue, taken from a patient whose treatment included radiotherapy and nephrectomy. These receptors were collected from a man aged 55 to 70 with renal cell carcinoma.

V usage is TRBV9 and J usage is TRBJ2-1, with D possibly matching TRBD1 (6 bases). CDR1 and CDR2 (germline): SGDLS, YYNGEE. The CDR3 covers 15 residues. Deletions cut 4 bases from V and 8 bases from J, with 19 bases between. CDR3 region: CASSTRGTGLDEQFF. CDR3 bases: TGTGCCAGCAGCACCAGGGGAACGGGGCTGGATGAGCAGTTCTTC.

The J gene is TRBJ2-7, the V gene TRBV28; no reliable D call. V lost 2 bases and J 5 bases, leaving 7 bases between the germline ends. Germline loops: CDR1 MDHEN, CDR2 SYDVKM. This CDR3 region has 12 residues. The DNA of the CDR3 is TGTGCCAGCAGTTTAGGATTTGACGAGCAGTACGTC. Its translation is CASSLGFDEQYV.

V usage is TRBV30 and J usage is TRBJ2-7; D is possibly TRBD1 (5 bases). The CDR3 consists of 14 residues. Germline CDR1 is GTSNPN and CDR2 is SVGIG (reference sequence). Trimming removed 1 base from V and 0 bases from J, with 10 bases in between. Here the CDR3 reads CAWSEGYGSYEQYF. The DNA of the CDR3 is TGTGCCTGGAGTGAGGGGTACGGCTCCTACGAGCAGTACTTC.

J is TRBJ2-5 and V is TRBV18, with D possibly being TRBD2 (6 bases). The CDR3 sequence is 14 residues long. V lost 3 bases and J 3 bases, leaving 11 bases between the germline ends. Germline V gene lookup returns CDR1 KGHSH and CDR2 LQKENI. CDR3 bases: TGTGCCAGCTCACCGGGGAGGTCAAAAGAGACCCAGTACTTC. This codes for CASSPGRSKETQYF.

V is TRBV6-5 and J is TRBJ1-4, with D perhaps matching TRBD1 (6 bases). The germline V gene encodes CDR1 MNHEY and CDR2 SVGAGI. CDR3 length: 15 amino acids. V was cut by 8 bases and J by 3 bases, with 16 bases left in between. Here the CDR3 DNA reads TGTGCCAGCTCCCAAGTGGGGGCTGCTAATGAAAAACTGTTTTTT. It yields the protein CASSQVGAANEKLFF.

This clone was seen a handful of times. V and J are TRBV10-3 and TRBJ2-3; 7 nucleotides line up with TRBD1. The CDR3 sequence is 13 residues long. J was trimmed by 2 bases and V by 10 bases; bases with no gene match: 6. CDR1 ENHRY and CDR2 SYGVKD come from the germline V gene. Written as DNA, the CDR3 is TGTGCCACTTGGGACAGAGTCACAGATACGCAGTATTTT. Protein product: CATWDRVTDTQYF.

The V call is TRBV29-1, the J call TRBJ1-1; D not resolved. This CDR3 region has 13 residues. Germline V lookup: CDR1 SQVTM, CDR2 ANQGSEA. Trimming left V 6 bases short and J 0 bases short, with 11 bases between. CDR3 coding DNA: TGCAGCGTGAAACCACAAGTGAACACTGAAGCTTTCTTT. As protein: CSVKPQVNTEAFF. Supplemented by reference TRBV29-1 and TRBJ1-1, the full variable domain reads SAVISQKPSRDICQRGTSLTIQCQVDSQVTMMFWYRQQPGQSLTLIATANQGSEATYESGFVIDKFPISRPNLTFSTLTVSNMSPEDSSIYLCSVKPQVNTEAFFGQGTRLTVV.

The chain employs TRBV30 and TRBJ1-1; a possible D gene is TRBD1 (5 bases). The CDR3 length is 15 residues. Looked up from germline, CDR1 is GTSNPN and CDR2 is SVGIG (reference sequence). The germline V and J ends were trimmed by 0 bases and 8 bases, with 19 bases remaining between them. The CDR3 nucleotides are TGTGCCTGGAGTGTGTGGGGCAGGGAGTTCGCCGAAGCTTTCTTT. Protein: CAWSVWGREFAEAFF.

This chain joins TRBV27 and TRBJ2-5; 7 nucleotides align to TRBD2. The CDR3 sequence is 15 residues long. From germline, CDR1 is MNHEY and CDR2 SMNVEV (reference sequence). With V trimmed by 9 bases and J by 0 bases, 10 bases remained unmatched. CDR3 protein: CASSRARGDQETQYF. In DNA, the CDR3 is TGTGCCAGTTCACGGGCCCGGGGGGACCAAGAGACCCAGTACTTC.

The V call is TRBV6-6, the J call TRBJ2-5, with 13 bases matching TRBD2. J was trimmed by 3 bases and V by 1 base; bases with no gene match: 2. From germline, CDR1 is MNHNY and CDR2 SVGAGI (reference sequence). This CDR3 spans 16 amino acids. DNA of the CDR3: TGTGCCAGCAGTTACTTCGGGACTAGCGGGGAAGAGACCCAGTACTTC. Encoded protein: CASSYFGTSGEETQYF.

The CDR3 reads CASSLLGLAGDTQYF. DNA for the CDR3: TGCGCCAGCAGCTTGTTGGGCCTAGCGGGAGATACGCAGTATTTT. The genes are TRBV5-1 and TRBJ2-3, with 8 nucleotides matching TRBD2. This CDR3 region has 15 residues. The germline CDR1 and CDR2 sequences are SGHRS and YFSETQ. V trimming: 1 base; J trimming: 5 bases; junction bases outside the gene matches: 6.

This clone showed up just a few times. The V call is TRBV7-2, the J call TRBJ2-5; TRBD2 is a possible D gene (7 bases). Germline CDR1 and CDR2: SGHTA and FQGNSA. V was trimmed by 1 base and J by 9 bases, leaving 18 bases between them. The CDR3 has 15 amino acids. This chain's CDR3 is CASSLGAGAQFPQYF. For the CDR3, the DNA is TGTGCCAGCAGCTTAGGGGCGGGGGCTCAATTCCCCCAGTACTTC.

The V call is TRBV25-1, the J call TRBJ1-1, with D perhaps matching TRBD1 (6 bases). This CDR3 is 14 amino acids long. V was clipped by 4 bases and J by 11 bases, with 20 bases between them. The V gene's germline CDR1 is MGHDK and CDR2 SYGVNS. The CDR3 here is CASSGTVRPERAFF. The CDR3 coding sequence is TGTGCCAGCAGTGGGACAGTCCGCCCCGAGCGCGCTTTCTTT.

V and J are TRBV29-1 and TRBJ2-7; 7 nucleotides match TRBD2. The junction had 12 bases not matched to a gene; V was cut back by 4 bases and J by 9 bases. The CDR3 runs to 13 residues. Germline V gene sequence: CDR1 SQVTM, CDR2 ANQGSEA. The CDR3 is CSVVEGGSRRQYF. Here the CDR3 DNA reads TGCAGCGTTGTCGAGGGAGGGTCTCGAAGGCAGTACTTC.

With regard to this clone: The junction and the germline gene differ at one end; a read error may be behind it. The J gene is TRBJ1-2, the V gene TRBV14, with D perhaps TRBD1 (5 bases). Per germline, CDR1 SGHDN and CDR2 FVKESK. The CDR3 contains 12 residues. The CDR3 coding sequence is TGTGCCAGCAGCCAAGATCCAGGGCGGCGGGACTTC. It specifies CASSQDPGRRDF. Combining the CDR3 with reference TRBV14 and TRBJ1-2 gives the whole variable domain EAGVTQFPSHSVIEKGQTVTLRCDPISGHDNLYWYRRVMGKEIKFLLHFVKESKQDESGMPNNRFLAERTGGTYSTLKVQPAELEDSGVYFCASSQDPGRRDFGSGTRLTVV.

The chain carries TRBV20-1 and TRBJ2-3; D remains unclear. V shed 1 base and J shed 5 bases, with 4 bases lying between them. The CDR3 is 11 residues long. Germline V lookup: CDR1 DFQATT, CDR2 SNEGSKA (reference sequence). The CDR3: CSARAVDTQYF. The CDR3 DNA reads as TGCAGTGCTAGAGCCGTAGATACGCAGTATTTT.

In DNA, the CDR3 is TGTGCCAGCAGTATCTTGACCGGGAAGGACACTGAAGCTTTCTTT. Residues: CASSILTGKDTEAFF. This chain uses TRBV2 with TRBJ1-1; D remains ambiguous. The CDR3 spans 15 residues. Germline V lookup: CDR1 SNHLY, CDR2 FYNNEI. Trimming took off 5 bases at V and 3 bases at J, with 16 bases between the two ends.